What follows are 2 T cell receptor beta chains derived from one specimen sequenced in a study of blood T cell repertoires in COVID-19. Libraries were prepared by immunoSEQ multiplex PCR; TCRdb keeps only in-frame clonotypes and omits some of them. The sample comprises some 44,000 clones, around nine tenths of which are singletons, and 9.2% rests with the top ten. Sequenced sample: peripheral blood. The receptor set was obtained from a man aged 45-65 years with active COVID-19.

The chain has TRBV30 and TRBJ2-7; TRBD1 aligns across 9 bases. CDR1 is GTSNPN, CDR2 SVGIG, per germline (reference sequence). With V trimmed by 2 bases and J by 6 bases, 11 bases remained unmatched. The CDR3 length is 15 residues. CDR3 nucleotides: TGTGCCTGGAGTCCGAGGGACAGGGCCATCACCGAGCAGTACTTC. The encoded protein is CAWSPRDRAITEQYF.

This chain connects TRBV7-3 to TRBJ2-7; 8 bases are a match to TRBD1. This CDR3 region has 15 residues. Germline V lookup: CDR1 SGHTA, CDR2 FQGTGA. The V segment lost 4 bases and the J segment 4 bases; nucleotides outside the gene matches: 9. The CDR3 reads CASSSLTGVQYEQYF. The CDR3 DNA sequence: TGTGCCAGCAGCTCTTTGACAGGGGTTCAATACGAGCAGTACTTC.